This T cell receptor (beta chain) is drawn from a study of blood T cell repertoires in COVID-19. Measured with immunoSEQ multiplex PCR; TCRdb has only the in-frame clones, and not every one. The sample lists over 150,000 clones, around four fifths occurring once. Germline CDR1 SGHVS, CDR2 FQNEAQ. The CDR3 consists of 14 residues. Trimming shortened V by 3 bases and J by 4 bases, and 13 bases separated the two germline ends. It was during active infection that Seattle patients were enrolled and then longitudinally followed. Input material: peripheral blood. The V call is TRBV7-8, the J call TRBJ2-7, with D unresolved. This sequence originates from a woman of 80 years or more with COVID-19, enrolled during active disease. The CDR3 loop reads CASSLSSTVYEQYF. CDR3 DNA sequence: TGTGCCAGCAGCTTGAGTTCCACCGTATACGAGCAGTACTTC.